This T cell receptor beta chain is drawn from a study of PD-L1 blockade in urothelial cancer (dated by TCRdb to about 2017). Regarding the complete study: All patients started therapy around 2014 and received atezolizumab 1,200 mg intravenously every 3 weeks. Blood samples gave a median of around 130,000 T cells and tens of thousands of unique TCRs, with a median clonality of approximately 0.08. About 10 patients achieved durable clinical benefit and around 19 did not. Progression-free survival longer than 6 months counted as durable clinical benefit, and TCR features were additionally tested against both progression-free and overall survival. In the same patients, whole exome sequencing and RNA sequencing of pretreatment tumors were performed in addition to TCR sequencing. TCR sequencing covered pretreatment tumor samples and matched, serially collected peripheral blood taken before and after atezolizumab treatment. Somatic, immune and clinical correlates of response to PD-L1 blockade with atezolizumab in urothelial cancer were the focus of an exploratory multi-omic analysis. About nine tenths of the roughly 29 patients were males with bladder-origin urothelial cancer, and 18 of 29 reported a prior smoking history. Some 29 patients had pretreatment blood TCR-seq, some 25 had at least one posttreatment blood collection, and some 25 had tumor TCR-seq. An ECOG performance status of 0 or 1 was recorded for the patients, and 0 to 3 prior chemotherapy regimens had been received by the patients. Blood samples were analyzed 3 weeks after the start of treatment (second dose) and 6 weeks after the start of treatment. What the research found in general, with its limitations: Improved progression-free and overall survival was associated with having pretreatment peripheral blood TCR clonality below the median. Because of the small sample size (n ≈ 31) and the many exploratory analyses performed, the results are intended to be regarded as hypothesis-generating. Greater expansion of tumor-associated TCR clones in peripheral blood 3 weeks after the start of treatment was observed in patients with durable benefit (n of about 20, p = 0.022).

Each PCR received spiked-in synthetic TCR analog templates so that absolute template abundance could be estimated from read counts. The immunoSEQ assay was used to amplify TCRbeta CDR3 regions from genomic DNA with bias-controlled V and J gene primers. Rearranged TCRbeta segments were sequenced at approximately 20X coverage. The paper's processing steps were these. Sequencing errors were corrected by clustering, and CDR3s were annotated against IMGT so that V, D and J genes could be assigned. Out-of-frame and stop-codon sequences were excluded, and only productive TCRbeta rearrangements were used in downstream analyses. Clonality was computed as one minus Shannon entropy normalized by the log of the number of unique productive sequences. Clones differing between time points or between blood and tumor were identified by Fisher's exact test with Benjamini-Hochberg correction at adjusted p below 0.01. What TCRdb holds here is the immuneACCESS table cut down to in-frame rearrangements. Part of the clones is not present; checked against another copy, under half of the missing clones reflect an unresolved V gene, and the others are unexplained. V and J calls and clone size are as listed in that table; D and trimming were resolved from the DNA. This sample comprises 60,000 to 75,000 clones, 84% of them detected only once. Of the sample, around a tenth is held by the ten largest clones.

The sample's time point label, decoded: pretreatment peripheral blood. The cohort comprised nearly 30 patients with locally advanced or metastatic urothelial carcinoma treated at Memorial Sloan Kettering on a trial protocol. Peripheral blood mononuclear cells were collected from each patient pretreatment and during treatment, giving between 1 and 8 total time points per patient. The Qiagen DNeasy Blood extraction kit was used to purify genomic DNA from total PBMCs and tumor samples. PBMCs were collected pretreatment and during treatment and were isolated and stored as previously described. The sample holds a few counts of this clone. Its target antigen remains unknown. The sample holds no much larger clone one base away, and base qualities are not on file. From its cysteine to its phenylalanine, the CDR3 spans 15 amino acids. Only CDR3 DNA is held: 45 bases, read in frame from base 1. Reading the germline V gene gives CDR1 MNHEY and CDR2 SVGAGI. At the junction V is shortened by 5 bases and J by 8 bases, with 16 bases in between.

Here the sequenced sample was PBMCs, taken around atezolizumab (anti-PD-L1) treatment. The chain joins TRBV6-5 to TRBJ1-6; D gene: possibly TRBD1, on 6 matching bases. The sequence came from a woman aged 65 to 85 with urothelial cancer. CDR3 reads: CASSRTAKGDSPLHF. The DNA sequence follows: TGTGCCAGCAGTAGGACAGCTAAGGGGGATTCACCCCTCCACTTT.